This TCR beta chain was documented in a study of T cells after yellow fever vaccination. Whole-study context: Preparation of fractions with low cell numbers was performed using SMART-Seq v4 Ultra Low Input.

A 5'RACE template-switching step, the method used to make TCR cDNA, added a universal primer site and UMIs. TCRdb re-analysed the 5' RACE reads in MiXCR, keeping a single row per CDR3 protein. The sample holds hundreds of thousands of distinct CDR3 sequences; under 20% are singletons and the top ten take roughly 19%. This CDR3 region has 16 residues. Germline CDR1 and CDR2: SGDLS and YYNGEE. The trim removed 0 bases at V and 4 bases at J, leaving 6 bases unmatched. Points on this clonotype: No antigen is known for it.

General study results and limits: After the booster, 96% of CD4 and just over 85% of CD8 primary-response clones were re-detected.

The sequence derives from a man between 18 and 29 years old who received the YFV17D yellow fever vaccine. The chain is built from TRBV9 and TRBJ2-1; 8 bases agree with TRBD1. Sequenced material: PBMCs, taken before the yellow fever booster vaccination. The CDR3 is CASSVGQGAGYNEQFF. In DNA form, the CDR3 reads TGTGCCAGCAGCGTAGGTCAGGGGGCAGGATACAATGAGCAGTTCTTC.